This TCR beta chain originates from a study of metastatic and nonmetastatic thyroid tumors. Across the study: Where malignant and benign thyroid patients were concerned, repertoires were compared across blood and tumor or nodule tissue. Whole-study findings and limits: Reportedly, malignant thyroid tumors had significantly higher TCR beta diversity than benign nodules, in blood and tumor.

Patients had received no treatment of any kind before thyroid surgery. On this clone itself: Its antigen is unidentified.

Original analysis: Construction of a distant-metastasis classifier for papillary thyroid cancer relied on CDR3 differences across clinicopathological groups. Using MiXCR, TCRdb re-called clones from the PCR reads. It is TCRdb's table, rather than the study itself, that gives the V and J calls and clone size. Among fewer than 100,000 clones listed, about 15% were seen once. The CDR3 extends over 12 amino acids. Germline V gene data show CDR1 as LNHDA and CDR2 as SQIVND (reference sequence). V was pared by 5 bases and J by 2 bases, with 3 bases between. The chain couples TRBV19 to TRBJ2-2; D unresolved. The specimen sequenced was blood. The TCR originated in a female donor with papillary thyroid cancer or a benign thyroid nodule (not recorded which). Some clones in this sample may be carry-over from other donors' samples. The CDR3 nucleotides read TGTGCCAGTAGTTTCAACACCGGGGAGCTGTTTTTT. Amino acid sequence: CASSFNTGELFF.